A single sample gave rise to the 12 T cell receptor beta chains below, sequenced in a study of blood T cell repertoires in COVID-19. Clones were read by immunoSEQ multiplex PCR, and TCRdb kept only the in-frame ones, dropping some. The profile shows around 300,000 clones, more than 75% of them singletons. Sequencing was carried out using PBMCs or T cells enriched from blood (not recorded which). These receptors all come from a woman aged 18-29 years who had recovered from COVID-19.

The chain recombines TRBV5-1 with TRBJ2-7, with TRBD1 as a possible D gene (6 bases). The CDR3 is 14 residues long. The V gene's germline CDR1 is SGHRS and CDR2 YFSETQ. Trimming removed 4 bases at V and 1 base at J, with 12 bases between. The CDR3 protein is CASSPWTVSYEQYF. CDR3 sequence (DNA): TGCGCCAGCAGCCCGTGGACAGTTTCCTACGAGCAGTACTTC.

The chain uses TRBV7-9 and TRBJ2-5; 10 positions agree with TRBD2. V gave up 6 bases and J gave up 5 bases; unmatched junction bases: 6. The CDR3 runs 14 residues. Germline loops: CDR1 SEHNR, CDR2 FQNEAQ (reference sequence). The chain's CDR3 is CASRLAGVQETQYF. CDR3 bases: TGTGCCAGCAGGCTAGCGGGAGTCCAGGAGACCCAGTACTTC.

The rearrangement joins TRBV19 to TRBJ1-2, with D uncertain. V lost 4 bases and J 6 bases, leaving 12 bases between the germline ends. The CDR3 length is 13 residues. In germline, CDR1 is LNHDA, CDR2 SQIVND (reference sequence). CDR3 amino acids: CASSNRTVDGYTF. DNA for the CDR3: TGTGCCAGTAGTAACCGGACTGTGGATGGCTACACCTTC.

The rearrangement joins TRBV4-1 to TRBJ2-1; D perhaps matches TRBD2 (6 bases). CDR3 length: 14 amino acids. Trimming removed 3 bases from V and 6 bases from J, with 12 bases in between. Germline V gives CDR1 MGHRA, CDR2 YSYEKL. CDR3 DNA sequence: TGCGCCAGCAGCCATCCGACTAGTTTCAATGAGCAGTTCTTC. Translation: CASSHPTSFNEQFF.

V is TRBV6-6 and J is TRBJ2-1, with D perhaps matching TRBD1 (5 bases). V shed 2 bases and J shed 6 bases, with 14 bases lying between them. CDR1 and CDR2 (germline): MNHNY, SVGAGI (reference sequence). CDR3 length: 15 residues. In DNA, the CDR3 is TGTGCCAGCAGTTACCAGGGAAATATCGGCAATGAGCAGTTCTTC. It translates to CASSYQGNIGNEQFF.

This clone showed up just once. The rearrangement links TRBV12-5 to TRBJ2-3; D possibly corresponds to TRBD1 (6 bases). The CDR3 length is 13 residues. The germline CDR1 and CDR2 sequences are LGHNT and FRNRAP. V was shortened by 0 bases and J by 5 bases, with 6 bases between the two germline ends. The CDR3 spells CASGLVQGDTQYF. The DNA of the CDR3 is TGTGCTAGTGGTTTGGTACAGGGAGATACGCAGTATTTT.

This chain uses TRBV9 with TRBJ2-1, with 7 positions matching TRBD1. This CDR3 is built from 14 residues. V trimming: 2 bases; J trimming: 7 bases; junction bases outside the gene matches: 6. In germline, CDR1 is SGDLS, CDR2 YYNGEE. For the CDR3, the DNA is TGTGCCAGCAGCGTGGTCAGGGGGAAAAATGAGCAGTTCTTC. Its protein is CASSVVRGKNEQFF.

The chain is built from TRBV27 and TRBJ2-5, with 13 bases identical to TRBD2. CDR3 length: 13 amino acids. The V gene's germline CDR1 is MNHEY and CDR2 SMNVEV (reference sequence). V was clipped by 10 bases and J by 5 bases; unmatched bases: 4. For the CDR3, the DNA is TGTGCCACCCGACTAGCGGGAGGTGAGACCCAGTACTTC. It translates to CATRLAGGETQYF.

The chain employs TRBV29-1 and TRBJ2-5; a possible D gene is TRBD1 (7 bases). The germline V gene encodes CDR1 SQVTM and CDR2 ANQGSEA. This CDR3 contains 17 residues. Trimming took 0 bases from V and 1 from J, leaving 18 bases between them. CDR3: CSVEDRETGRFQETQYF. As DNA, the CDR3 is TGCAGCGTTGAAGATCGTGAGACAGGGAGGTTCCAAGAGACCCAGTACTTC.

CDR3 protein: CASSSIPGQGSYGYTF. As DNA, the CDR3 is TGTGCCAGCAGCTCCATCCCGGGACAGGGCAGCTATGGCTACACCTTC. The rearrangement uses TRBV11-2 and TRBJ1-2, with 9 nucleotides matching TRBD1. After removal of 4 bases from V and 4 bases from J, the junction contained 10 bases not matched to a gene. The CDR3 is 16 residues long. Looked up from germline, CDR1 is SGHAT and CDR2 is FQNNGV.

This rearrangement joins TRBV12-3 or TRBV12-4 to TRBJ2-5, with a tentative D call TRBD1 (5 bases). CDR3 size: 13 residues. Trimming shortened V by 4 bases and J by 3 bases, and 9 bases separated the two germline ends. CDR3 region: CASSSGMKETQYF. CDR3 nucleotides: TGTGCCAGCAGTTCAGGGATGAAAGAGACCCAGTACTTC.

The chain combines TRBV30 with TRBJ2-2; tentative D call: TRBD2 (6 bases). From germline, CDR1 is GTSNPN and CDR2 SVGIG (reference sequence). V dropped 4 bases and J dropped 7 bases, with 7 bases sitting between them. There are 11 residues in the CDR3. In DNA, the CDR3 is TGTGCCTGGAAGGAGGGCGGGGAGCTGTTTTTT. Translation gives CAWKEGGELFF. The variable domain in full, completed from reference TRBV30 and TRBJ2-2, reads SQTIHQWPATLVQPVGSPLSLECTVEGTSNPNLYWYRQAAGRGLQLLFYSVGIGQISSEVPQNLSASRPQDRQFILSSKKLLLSDSGFYLCAWKEGGELFFGEGSRLTVL.